These 9 T cell receptor beta chains originate from one sample sequenced in a study of T cell changes during pregnancy in multiple sclerosis. Using immunoSEQ multiplex PCR, the repertoire was profiled, and TCRdb retains in-frame clones only, with some absent. The data show roughly 90,000 clones, 90% to 95% seen once. The sequences come from peripheral blood, collected in the third trimester of pregnancy. Source of these receptors: a female donor with multiple sclerosis, enrolled in a pregnancy study.

The rearrangement joins TRBV6-6 to TRBJ1-1, with D uncertain. Germline V CDR1 and CDR2: MNHNY, SVGAGI (reference sequence). Trimming took 0 bases from V and 0 from J, leaving 8 bases between them. The CDR3 consists of 15 residues. CDR3 region: CASSYSKDLNTEAFF. In nucleotides, the CDR3 is TGTGCCAGCAGTTACTCAAAGGACTTGAACACTGAAGCTTTCTTT.

The rearrangement uses TRBV9 and TRBJ1-5; the D gene is possibly TRBD1 (5 bases). This CDR3 comprises 14 residues. The germline V and J ends were trimmed by 0 bases and 4 bases, with 8 bases remaining between them. Germline lookup yields CDR1 SGDLS and CDR2 YYNGEE. The CDR3 coding sequence is TGTGCCAGCAGCGTAGGGTCAGGGAATCAGCCCCAGCATTTT. The encoded protein is CASSVGSGNQPQHF. The full variable domain, rest sourced from reference TRBV9 and TRBJ1-5, is DSGVTQTPKHLITATGQRVTLRCSPRSGDLSVYWYQQSLDQGLQFLIQYYNGEERAKGNILERFSAQQFPDLHSELNLSSLELGDSALYFCASSVGSGNQPQHFGDGTRLSIL.

V and J are TRBV5-1 and TRBJ2-1; a weak D match, TRBD2 (5 bases). The CDR3 is made up of 15 amino acids. The ends were cut back, 4 bases at V and 8 bases at J, with 19 bases in the middle. CDR1 SGHRS and CDR2 YFSETQ come from the germline V gene. CDR3: CASSRGSAGLDEQFF. The CDR3 DNA sequence: TGCGCCAGCAGCCGTGGTAGCGCGGGTTTGGATGAGCAGTTCTTC.

V usage is TRBV28 and J usage is TRBJ1-5; possibly TRBD1 for D (5 bases). The CDR3 extends over 14 amino acids. The V end lost 2 bases, the J end lost 6 bases, and 11 bases lay between the germline ends. The V gene's germline CDR1 is MDHEN and CDR2 SYDVKM. This chain's CDR3 is CASSLPGGFQPQHF. The CDR3 DNA is TGTGCCAGCAGTTTACCCGGGGGTTTTCAGCCCCAGCATTTT.

The chain combines TRBV5-1 with TRBJ2-1, with D perhaps TRBD2 (6 bases). The CDR3 runs 18 residues. From germline, CDR1 is SGHRS and CDR2 YFSETQ. V was shortened by 3 bases and J by 4 bases, with 23 bases between the two germline ends. For the CDR3, the DNA is TGCGCCAGCAGCTGGCCTAGCGCCCCGCCAACCGATTACAATGAGCAGTTCTTC. It encodes CASSWPSAPPTDYNEQFF. The full variable domain, completed using reference TRBV5-1 and TRBJ2-1, is KAGVTQTPRYLIKTRGQQVTLSCSPISGHRSVSWYQQTPGQGLQFLFEYFSETQRNKGNFPGRFSGRQFSNSRSEMNVSTLELGDSALYLCASSWPSAPPTDYNEQFFGPGTRLTVL.

The chain recombines TRBV6-6 with TRBJ2-5; a possible D gene is TRBD2 (6 bases). The ends were cut back, 0 bases at V and 2 bases at J, with 13 bases in the middle. Germline V gene sequence: CDR1 MNHNY, CDR2 SVGAGI (reference sequence). This CDR3 is 16 amino acids long. CDR3 nucleotides: TGTGCCAGCAGTTACTCTAAACTAGCACTACAAGAGACCCAGTACTTC. It translates to CASSYSKLALQETQYF.

The genes are TRBV9 and TRBJ1-2, with a weak D call TRBD1 (6 bases). The germline gives CDR1 SGDLS, CDR2 YYNGEE. Trimming took off 2 bases at V and 0 bases at J, with 11 bases between the two ends. CDR3 length equals 15 residues. The CDR3 nucleotides read TGTGCCAGCAGCGTCGACAGGATAGCTAACTATGGCTACACCTTC. The encoded protein is CASSVDRIANYGYTF.

The chain uses TRBV13 and TRBJ2-7, with 9 bases identical to TRBD1. Germline V gene sequence: CDR1 PRHDT, CDR2 FYEKMQ (reference sequence). The CDR3 consists of 13 residues. With V trimmed by 5 bases and J by 4 bases, 3 bases remained unmatched. In nucleotides, the CDR3 is TGTGCCAGCAGCGCGACAGGGGGGTACGAGCAGTACTTC. Amino acid sequence: CASSATGGYEQYF.

This chain uses TRBV19 with TRBJ2-5, with D uncertain. Germline V gene lookup returns CDR1 LNHDA and CDR2 SQIVND (reference sequence). V lost 4 bases to trimming and J lost 3 bases, with 3 bases between them. This CDR3 region has 11 residues. The CDR3 DNA sequence: TGTGCCAGTAGTACAAAAGAGACCCAGTACTTC. It is translated as CASSTKETQYF.